This TCR beta chain was retrieved from a study of Graves' ophthalmopathy and Graves' hyperthyroidism. Study-level findings and limits: It was with around 67% sensitivity and approximately 72% specificity that the model predicted ophthalmopathy progression. Blood was where most expanded thyroid clonotypes above 0.001 frequency also turned up.

Investigators amplified TCR beta CDR3 regions from RNA transcripts. Second-round multiplex PCR came after first-round RT-PCR with HTBI primers. Via MiXCR, TCRdb re-called the multiplex PCR reads, giving one row per CDR3 protein. The sample lists some 750,000 distinct CDR3 sequences; 40% were seen once. Diagnoses were established from clinical symptoms, serum thyroxine, TRAb, thyroid ultrasound and orbital computed tomography. As for this clonotype: Its matching antigen is unknown.

Sequenced: peripheral blood. This TCR derives from an adult man with Graves' ophthalmopathy.

This chain's CDR3 is CASSLSLGWEQYF. CDR3 in DNA: TGTGCCAGCAGCCTCTCCCTGGGCTGGGAGCAGTACTTC. The rearrangement links TRBV11-2 to TRBJ2-7; D is undetermined. From germline, CDR1 is SGHAT and CDR2 FQNNGV. This CDR3 contains 13 residues. V lost 5 bases, J lost 7 bases, and 15 bases lay in between.